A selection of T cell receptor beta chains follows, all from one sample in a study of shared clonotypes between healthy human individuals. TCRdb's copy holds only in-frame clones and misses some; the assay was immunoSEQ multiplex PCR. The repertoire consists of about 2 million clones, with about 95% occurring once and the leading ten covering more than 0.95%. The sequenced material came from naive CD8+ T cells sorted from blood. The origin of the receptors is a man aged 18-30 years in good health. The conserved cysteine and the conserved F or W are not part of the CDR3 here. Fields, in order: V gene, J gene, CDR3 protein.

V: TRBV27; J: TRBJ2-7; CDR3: ASRLWEGAASEQY
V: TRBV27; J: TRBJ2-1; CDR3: ASSGEMNYEQF
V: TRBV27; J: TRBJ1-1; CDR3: ASGRGTHGPTEAF
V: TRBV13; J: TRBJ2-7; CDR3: ASSLGPLAGASYEQY
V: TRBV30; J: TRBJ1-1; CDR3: ACPLFGDNTEAF
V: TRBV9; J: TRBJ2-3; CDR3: ASSVEAGIGTDTQY
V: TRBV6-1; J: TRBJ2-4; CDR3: ASSEGIRGPKDIQY
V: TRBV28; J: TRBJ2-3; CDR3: ASSVGTGSTDTQY
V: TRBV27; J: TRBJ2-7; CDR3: ASTGAGHEQY
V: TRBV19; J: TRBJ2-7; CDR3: ASSLQDRSLTYEQY
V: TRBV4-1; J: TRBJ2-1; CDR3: ASSLPGGGEQF
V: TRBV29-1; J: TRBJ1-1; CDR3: SVDGGQAF
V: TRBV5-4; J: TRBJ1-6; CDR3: ASSLSLGDNSPLH
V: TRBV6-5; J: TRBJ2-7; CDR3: ASSGTGYEQY
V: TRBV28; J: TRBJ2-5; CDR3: ASSLAGTSGGETQY
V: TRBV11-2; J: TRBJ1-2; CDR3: ASSLAGTGYGYT
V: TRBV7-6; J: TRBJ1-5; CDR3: ASSLDAKPSNQPQH
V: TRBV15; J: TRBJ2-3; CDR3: ATSDLAGDTDTQY
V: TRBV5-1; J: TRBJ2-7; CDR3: ASSLTDSYEQY
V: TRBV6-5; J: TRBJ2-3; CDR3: ASSYAGTQY
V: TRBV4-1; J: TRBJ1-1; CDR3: ASSLHPGQGIFWDTEAF
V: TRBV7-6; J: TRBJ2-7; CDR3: ASTQDSGWGDEQY
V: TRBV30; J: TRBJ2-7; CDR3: AWSGGSEQY
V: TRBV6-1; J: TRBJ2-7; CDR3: ASSEWTGGTEQY
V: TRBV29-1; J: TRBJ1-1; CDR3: SVRRQGRAEAF
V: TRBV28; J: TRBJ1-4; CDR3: ASSQSRGVDEKLF
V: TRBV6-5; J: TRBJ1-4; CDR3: ASSSRQTYEKLF
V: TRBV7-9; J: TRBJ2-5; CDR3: ASSLGAQIQETQY
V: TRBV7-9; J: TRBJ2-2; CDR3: ASSLWDIRAGELF
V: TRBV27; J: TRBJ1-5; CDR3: ASSFSGLYQPQH
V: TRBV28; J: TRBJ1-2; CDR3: ASSFSREALGGYT
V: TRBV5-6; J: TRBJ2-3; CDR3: ASLKNLASSTDTQY
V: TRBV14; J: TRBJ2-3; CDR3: ASSRGVAGTADTQY
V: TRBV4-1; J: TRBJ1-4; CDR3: ASSQDQGLLKGTNEKLF
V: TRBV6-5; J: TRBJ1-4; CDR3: ASTYRVPNEKLF
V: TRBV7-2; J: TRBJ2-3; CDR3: ASSSDLVGGLTDTQY
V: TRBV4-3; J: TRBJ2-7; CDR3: ASSRILGPRDEQY
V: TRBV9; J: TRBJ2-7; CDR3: ASSVGASGSSYEQY
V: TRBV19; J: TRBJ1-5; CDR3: ASSGNNQPQH
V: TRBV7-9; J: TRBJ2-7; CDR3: ASSPRTVPYEQY
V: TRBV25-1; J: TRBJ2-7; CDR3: ASSESLSRGEQY
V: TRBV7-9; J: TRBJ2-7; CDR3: ASSGSSYEQY
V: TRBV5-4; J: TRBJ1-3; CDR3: ASSLDDNGNTIY
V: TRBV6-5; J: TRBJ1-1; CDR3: ASSYEDSHTEAF
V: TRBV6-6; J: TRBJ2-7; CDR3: ASSRGQWSNYEQY
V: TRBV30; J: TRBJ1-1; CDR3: AWSVLGGLGEAF
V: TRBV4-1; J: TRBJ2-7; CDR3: ASSQGFRTGHEQY
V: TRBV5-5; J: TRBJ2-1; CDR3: ASSFRLQVNEQF
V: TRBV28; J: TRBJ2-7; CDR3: ATRQGFSYEQY
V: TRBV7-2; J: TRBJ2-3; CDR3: ASSYDRADTQY
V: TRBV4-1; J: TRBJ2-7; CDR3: ASSQVSGTYEQY
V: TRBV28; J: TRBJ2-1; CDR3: ASSHPGLATYNEQF
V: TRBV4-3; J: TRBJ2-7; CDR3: ASSKRAGAYEQY
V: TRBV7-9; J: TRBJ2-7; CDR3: ASSSITFEQY
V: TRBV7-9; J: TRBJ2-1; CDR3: ASSSPGQYNEQF
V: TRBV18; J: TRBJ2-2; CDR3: ASSPRSAGVFAGELF